Listed below are T cell receptor beta chains from one sample, sequenced in a study of cytomegalovirus exposure and HLA in healthy donors. The method was immunoSEQ multiplex PCR; TCRdb's version includes in-frame clones alone and lacks a portion of them. This sample has approximately 170,000 clones, with 75% to 80% found just once. Specimen: PBMCs. Receptors originate from a middle-aged woman in good health and CMV-seropositive. The CDR3 runs from the conserved cysteine through the conserved F or W. A D gene is named only where the DNA matches it firmly. Clone size is given for some rows only: seen once, a few or many times, or a class if the clone is expanded.

J gene,V gene,D gene,CDR3 length,clone size,CDR3 protein,CDR3 DNA
TRBJ1-1,TRBV7-9,TRBD1,15,NA,CASSLDRGPSTEAFF,TGTGCCAGCAGCTTAGACAGGGGCCCCTCCACTGAAGCTTTCTTT
TRBJ1-4,TRBV7-9,NA,15,NA,CASSFFGQGNEKLFF,TGTGCCAGCAGCTTTTTTGGGCAGGGGAATGAAAAACTGTTTTTT
TRBJ1-4,TRBV30,NA,13,NA,CAWTTGIGEKLFF,TGTGCCTGGACTACAGGAATCGGTGAAAAACTGTTTTTT
TRBJ1-2,TRBV6-6,TRBD1,13,NA,CASSPDRANGYTF,TGTGCCAGCAGTCCCGACAGGGCAAATGGCTACACCTTC
TRBJ1-6,TRBV18,TRBD1,16,NA,CASSPQGADYNSPLHF,TGTGCCAGCTCACCACAGGGGGCCGACTATAATTCACCCCTCCACTTT
TRBJ2-7,TRBV7-2,TRBD1,17,NA,CASSLGIGQGTTYEQYF,TGTGCCAGCAGCTTGGGTATCGGACAGGGGACAACCTACGAGCAGTACTTC
TRBJ2-7,TRBV5-4,NA,13,NA,CASRTSPLGEQYF,TGTGCCAGCAGGACATCCCCCTTGGGTGAGCAGTACTTC
TRBJ1-1,TRBV7-9,TRBD1,17,NA,CASSLTPTGGYGTEAFF,TGTGCCAGCAGCCTTACACCGACAGGGGGCTATGGCACTGAAGCTTTCTTT
TRBJ2-3,TRBV15,NA,13,NA,CATTRAYTDTQYF,TGTGCCACCACGAGGGCTTACACAGATACGCAGTATTTT
TRBJ2-6,TRBV5-6,TRBD1,19,NA,CASSLEGDRPFSGANVLTF,TGTGCCAGCAGCTTGGAGGGGGACAGGCCCTTCTCTGGGGCCAACGTCCTGACTTTC
TRBJ2-7,TRBV21-1,NA,16,NA,CASSKSGGQGSYEQYF,TGTGCCAGCAGCAAAAGTGGGGGACAGGGCTCCTACGAGCAGTACTTC
TRBJ2-1,TRBV7-6,TRBD2,16,NA,CASSFALAGAYNEQFF,TGTGCCAGCAGCTTTGCCCTAGCGGGGGCCTACAATGAGCAGTTCTTC
TRBJ2-3,TRBV6-5,NA,13,NA,CASSYSRADTQYF,TGTGCCAGCAGTTACTCGCGGGCAGATACGCAGTATTTT
TRBJ1-5,TRBV10-3,NA,13,NA,CAISETQEQPQHF,TGTGCCATCAGTGAAACTCAAGAACAGCCCCAGCATTTT
TRBJ2-1,TRBV27,TRBD2,15,NA,CASSPRSGSVDEQFF,TGTGCCAGCAGCCCTAGGAGCGGGAGTGTCGATGAGCAGTTCTTC
TRBJ2-7,TRBV7-8,TRBD1,13,few,CASNRDRGYEQYF,TGTGCCAGTAACAGGGACAGGGGCTACGAGCAGTACTTC
TRBJ1-1,TRBV18,TRBD1,15,NA,CASSPFRQGGTEAFF,TGTGCCAGCTCACCATTCCGACAGGGAGGAACTGAAGCTTTCTTT
TRBJ2-3,TRBV18,NA,13,once,CASAGASTDTQYF,TGTGCCAGCGCGGGGGCATCCACAGATACGCAGTATTTT
TRBJ2-7,TRBV6-5,TRBD1,12,NA,CASSRDSYEQYF,TGTGCCAGCAGCCGGGACAGCTACGAGCAGTACTTC
TRBJ2-7,TRBV4-3,TRBD1,14,NA,CASSRGTGLREQYF,TGCGCCAGCAGCCGTGGGACAGGGTTACGCGAGCAGTACTTC
TRBJ2-3,TRBV12-5,TRBD1,13,NA,CASGSLDRGGQYF,TGTGCTAGTGGTTCGCTCGACAGGGGAGGACAGTATTTT
TRBJ1-2,TRBV28,NA,14,NA,CASSILSGDYGYTF,TGTGCCAGCAGTATCCTCAGCGGAGACTATGGCTACACCTTC
TRBJ1-5,TRBV19,NA,14,NA,CASNFLGGNQPQHF,TGTGCCAGTAATTTTTTGGGGGGGAATCAGCCCCAGCATTTT
TRBJ2-3,TRBV5-1,NA,19,NA,CASSLTGTLQELRTDTQYF,TGCGCCAGCAGCTTGACTGGGACTCTGCAGGAGTTGCGCACAGATACGCAGTATTTT
TRBJ1-2,TRBV2,NA,13,NA,CASNPGQSYGYTF,TGTGCCAGCAATCCAGGGCAAAGCTATGGCTACACCTTC
TRBJ1-4,TRBV5-1,NA,15,NA,CASSSEGGRGEKLFF,TGCGCCAGCAGCTCCGAGGGGGGGCGCGGAGAAAAACTGTTTTTT
TRBJ2-7,TRBV5-1,TRBD2,15,NA,CASSSTSSGLHEQYF,TGCGCCAGCAGTTCAACGTCTAGCGGCCTGCACGAGCAGTACTTC
TRBJ1-2,TRBV6-6,TRBD1,15,NA,CASNPTGGQNYGYTF,TGTGCCAGCAACCCGACAGGGGGGCAGAACTATGGCTACACCTTC
TRBJ1-1,TRBV18,NA,18,NA,CASSPFSPQAGPKTEAFF,TGTGCCAGCTCACCCTTTTCCCCACAAGCGGGCCCCAAGACAGAAGCTTTCTTT
TRBJ2-3,TRBV6-5,NA,13,NA,CASSYQERETQYF,TGTGCCAGCAGTTACCAGGAAAGGGAGACGCAGTATTTT
TRBJ2-7,TRBV7-2,TRBD1,15,NA,CASSLRTGKSYEQYF,TGTGCCAGCAGCTTAAGGACAGGGAAAAGCTACGAGCAGTACTTC
TRBJ2-1,TRBV10-3,TRBD2,16,NA,CAISLQAGVSHNEQFF,TGTGCCATCAGTTTACAAGCGGGAGTGTCGCACAATGAGCAGTTCTTC
TRBJ2-6,TRBV4-3,NA,15,once,CASSQGITGANVLTF,TGCGCCAGCAGCCAAGGAATCACAGGGGCCAACGTCCTGACTTTC
TRBJ2-1,TRBV6-5,NA,15,once,CASSVLGDPGDEQFF,TGTGCCAGCAGTGTACTGGGAGACCCTGGGGATGAGCAGTTCTTC
TRBJ2-1,TRBV25-1,TRBD2,16,NA,CASSDFRAGALNEQFF,TGTGCCAGCAGTGATTTTAGGGCGGGAGCTCTGAATGAGCAGTTCTTC
TRBJ1-2,TRBV5-1,TRBD1,15,few,CASSLEGQGDYGYTF,TGCGCCAGCAGCTTGGAGGGGCAGGGGGACTATGGCTACACCTTC
TRBJ2-7,TRBV6-1,NA,15,few,CASSEATGSSYEQYF,TGTGCCAGCAGTGAAGCTACCGGGAGCTCCTACGAGCAGTACTTC
TRBJ1-1,TRBV10-3,TRBD1,16,NA,CAISESSGTGRTEAFF,TGTGCCATCAGTGAGTCATCCGGGACAGGGAGAACTGAAGCTTTCTTT
TRBJ2-7,TRBV5-1,TRBD2,15,NA,CASSLASGSSYEQYF,TGCGCCAGCAGCTTGGCTAGCGGGAGTTCCTACGAGCAGTACTTC
TRBJ1-2,TRBV4-3,NA,14,NA,CASSQDLGVYGYTF,TGCGCCAGCAGCCAAGATTTAGGGGTTTATGGCTACACCTTC
TRBJ1-4,TRBV6-6,TRBD1,15,NA,CASSYRQGENEKLFF,TGTGCCAGCAGTTATCGACAGGGCGAGAATGAAAAACTGTTTTTT